This T cell receptor (beta chain) comes out of a study of vaccination and CD4 T cells after COVID-19. The treatment here: approximately 11-day PBMC culture with coronavirus spike peptide pools or control peptides (ViraFEST assay). Peptide-pool expansion of antigen-specific T cells preceded TCR sequencing in ViraFEST. The culture of roughly 2 million PBMCs per well included 8 to 10 IU/ml IL-2 and roughly 10 ug/ml peptide pools. CDR3 size: 16 residues. The ends were cut back, 5 bases at V and 8 bases at J, with 22 bases in the middle. Germline assignment: CDR1 KGHSH and CDR2 LQKENI. The Oncomine TCR Beta short-read assay sequenced DNA from cultured CD4+ T cells. MiXCR, applied by TCRdb to the PCR reads, yields one record per CDR3 protein. This table has about 8,500 distinct CDR3 sequences, 45% to 60% appearing once. This clonotype occurred a few times. The antigen remains undetermined.

This sequence was found in a human donor who had recovered from COVID-19. Input material: CD4+ T cells from blood, cultured in vitro. The genes are TRBV18 and TRBJ2-1; a weak D match, TRBD1 (5 bases). In DNA, the CDR3 is TGTGCCAGCTCAGTGTCTCTCAGGGCTCCTGGGGATGAGCAGTTCTTC. Protein sequence: CASSVSLRAPGDEQFF.